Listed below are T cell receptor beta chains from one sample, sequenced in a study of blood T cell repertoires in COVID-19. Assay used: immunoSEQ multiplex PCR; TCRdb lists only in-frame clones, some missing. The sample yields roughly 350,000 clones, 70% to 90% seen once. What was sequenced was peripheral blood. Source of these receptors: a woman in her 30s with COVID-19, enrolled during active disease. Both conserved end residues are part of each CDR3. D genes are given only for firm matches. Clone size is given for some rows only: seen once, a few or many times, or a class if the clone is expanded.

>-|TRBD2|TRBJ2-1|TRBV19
CASRRLAVYNEQFF
TGTGCCAGTAGGAGACTAGCGGTCTACAATGAGCAGTTCTTC
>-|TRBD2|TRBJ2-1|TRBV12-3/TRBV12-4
CASSPTSGYEQFF
TGTGCCAGCAGTCCGACTAGCGGTTATGAGCAGTTCTTC
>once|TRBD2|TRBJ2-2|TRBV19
CASSPRTSGTGTGELFF
TGTGCCAGTAGTCCCCGGACTAGCGGGACGGGGACCGGGGAGCTGTTTTTT
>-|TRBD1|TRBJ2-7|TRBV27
CASSGSPTGDEQYF
TGTGCCAGCAGTGGATCCCCGACAGGGGACGAGCAGTACTTC
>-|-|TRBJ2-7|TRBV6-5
CASSYQTAYEQYF
TGTGCCAGCAGTTACCAAACGGCCTACGAGCAGTACTTC
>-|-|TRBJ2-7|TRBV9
CASSATGREPYEQYF
TGTGCCAGCAGCGCTACAGGGAGGGAGCCCTACGAGCAGTACTTC
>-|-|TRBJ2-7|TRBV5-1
CASSLGLASHEQYF
TGCGCCAGCAGCTTGGGGCTAGCAAGCCACGAGCAGTACTTC
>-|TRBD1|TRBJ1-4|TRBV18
CASSPLQGNEKLFF
TGTGCCAGCTCACCCCTACAGGGGAACGAAAAACTGTTTTTT
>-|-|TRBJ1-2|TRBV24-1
CATSDASPGGIGYTF
TGTGCCACCAGTGATGCGTCGCCGGGGGGGATTGGCTACACCTTC
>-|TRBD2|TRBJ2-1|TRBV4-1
CASSQAILPVTSGGGNEQFF
TGCGCCAGCAGCCAAGCCATCCTCCCGGTTACTAGCGGGGGGGGGAATGAGCAGTTCTTC
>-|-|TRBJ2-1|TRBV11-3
CASSLGGISPGDEQFF
TGTGCCAGCAGCTTAGGGGGAATCTCCCCCGGGGATGAGCAGTTCTTC
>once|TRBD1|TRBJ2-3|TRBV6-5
CASSPTGVRTDTQYF
TGTGCCAGCAGTCCGACAGGGGTGAGGACAGATACGCAGTATTTT
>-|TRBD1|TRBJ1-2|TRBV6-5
CASRRQGDYGYTF
TGTGCCAGCAGACGACAGGGGGACTATGGCTACACCTTC
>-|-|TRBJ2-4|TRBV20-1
CSASGASGQGNIQYF
TGCAGTGCTAGTGGTGCCTCTGGACAAGGAAACATTCAGTACTTC
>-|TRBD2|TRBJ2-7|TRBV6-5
CASSYTPGTTAYEQYF
TGTGCCAGCAGCTACACACCCGGGACTACCGCCTACGAGCAGTACTTC
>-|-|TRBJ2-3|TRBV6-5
CASTKTRMDTQYF
TGTGCCAGCACCAAGACTAGAATGGATACGCAGTATTTT
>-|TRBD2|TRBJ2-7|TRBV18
CASSPGTSGTRGEQYF
TGTGCCAGCTCACCAGGGACTAGCGGGACTCGAGGGGAGCAGTACTTC
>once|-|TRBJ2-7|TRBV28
CASSLQVPGEQYF
TGTGCCAGCAGTTTACAAGTCCCGGGGGAGCAGTACTTC
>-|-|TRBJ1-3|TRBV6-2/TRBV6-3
CASSYSPVGNTIYF
TGTGCCAGCAGTTACTCTCCAGTTGGAAACACCATATATTTT
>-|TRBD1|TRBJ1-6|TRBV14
CASSQDRLHSPLHF
TGTGCCAGCAGCCAGGACAGGTTGCATTCACCCCTCCACTTT
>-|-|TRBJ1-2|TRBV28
CASSLGGYGYTF
TGTGCCAGCAGTTTAGGGGGGTATGGCTACACCTTC
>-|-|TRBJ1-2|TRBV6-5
CASSRDTNYGYTF
TGTGCCAGCAGCCGGGACACTAACTATGGCTACACCTTC
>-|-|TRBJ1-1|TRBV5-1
CASSLRGTEAFF
TGCGCCAGCAGTCTCAGGGGCACTGAAGCTTTCTTT
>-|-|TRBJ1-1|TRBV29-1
CSVEIQGVNTEAFF
TGCAGCGTTGAAATCCAGGGTGTCAACACTGAAGCTTTCTTT
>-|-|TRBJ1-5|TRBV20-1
CSASWTLNQPQHF
TGCAGTGCTAGTTGGACACTCAATCAGCCCCAGCATTTT
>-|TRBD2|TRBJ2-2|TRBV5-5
CASSYTSGTVTGELFF
TGTGCCAGCAGCTATACTAGCGGGACTGTCACCGGGGAGCTGTTTTTT
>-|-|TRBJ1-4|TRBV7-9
CASSSYRGINEKLFF
TGTGCCAGCAGCTCCTACCGCGGTATTAATGAAAAACTGTTTTTT